The 26 T cell receptor beta chains presented below share a single source sample, sequenced in a study of multiple sclerosis patients with progressive multifocal leukoencephalopathy. Clones were read by immunoSEQ multiplex PCR, and TCRdb kept only the in-frame ones, dropping some. The sample lists over 25,000 clones; 85% to 90% were seen once. Sample time point: more than 5 months of natalizumab therapy. Source: PBMCs, taken from a patient treated with natalizumab. The receptor set was obtained from a human donor with multiple sclerosis.

V is TRBV19 and J is TRBJ1-2; maybe TRBD1 (6 bases). V was pared by 3 bases and J by 1 base, with 12 bases between. This CDR3 comprises 15 residues. Germline CDR1 LNHDA, CDR2 SQIVND (reference sequence). The CDR3 sequence: CASSIGHRVNYGYTF. The CDR3 bases are TGTGCCAGTAGTATTGGTCACAGGGTTAACTATGGCTACACCTTC.

This chain joins TRBV7-8 and TRBJ2-7; tentatively, D is TRBD2 (6 bases). Germline assignment: CDR1 SGHVS and CDR2 FQNEAQ. Trimming left V 5 bases short and J 3 bases short, with 11 bases between. The length of the CDR3 is 13 residues. The CDR3 nucleotides read TGTGCCAGCAGCGGAGGGACCGGCTACGAGCAGTACTTC. Encoded protein: CASSGGTGYEQYF.

J is TRBJ2-7 and V is TRBV5-1; 14 bases are a match to TRBD2. J lost 3 bases, V lost 0 bases, and 5 bases had no gene match. This CDR3 has 17 residues. CDR1 SGHRS and CDR2 YFSETQ come from the germline V gene. The CDR3 DNA sequence: TGCGCCAGCAGCTTGGCGACTAGCGGGAGGGTACTCTACGAGCAGTACTTC. As protein: CASSLATSGRVLYEQYF. Full variable domain (remainder filled in from reference TRBV5-1 and TRBJ2-7): KAGVTQTPRYLIKTRGQQVTLSCSPISGHRSVSWYQQTPGQGLQFLFEYFSETQRNKGNFPGRFSGRQFSNSRSEMNVSTLELGDSALYLCASSLATSGRVLYEQYFGPGTRLTVT.

The chain employs TRBV19 and TRBJ2-2; D is possibly TRBD1 (5 bases). The germline CDR1 and CDR2 sequences are LNHDA and SQIVND (reference sequence). Trimming removed 5 bases from V and 7 bases from J, with 14 bases in between. The length of the CDR3 is 14 residues. The chain's CDR3 is CASSPFQGGGELFF. CDR3 nucleotides: TGTGCCAGTAGTCCATTCCAGGGCGGCGGGGAGCTGTTTTTT.

The rearrangement links TRBV2 to TRBJ2-7; D possibly corresponds to TRBD1 (6 bases). The CDR3 spans 13 residues. Trimming left V 8 bases short and J 3 bases short, with 14 bases between. Germline V lookup: CDR1 SNHLY, CDR2 FYNNEI. CDR3 DNA: TGTGCCAGCCGTCCGGGACACGACTACGAGCAGTACTTC. Translating it yields CASRPGHDYEQYF.

V and J are TRBV4-3 and TRBJ2-7, with D perhaps matching TRBD1 (5 bases). Germline assignment: CDR1 LGHNA and CDR2 YSLEER. Between the trimmed V and J ends, which lost 1 base and 6 bases, there was a span of 16 bases. The length of the CDR3 is 15 residues. CDR3 DNA: TGCGCCAGCAGCCAAGCCGTCAGGGCTCTTGGCGAGCAGTACTTC. Translating gives CASSQAVRALGEQYF.

The genes are TRBV18 and TRBJ1-6; no reliable D call. The germline gives CDR1 KGHSH, CDR2 LQKENI. Between the trimmed V and J ends, which lost 3 bases and 10 bases, there was a span of 16 bases. The CDR3 has 15 residues. The CDR3 region has the DNA TGTGCCAGCTCACCTCCTTCGGTTACCTTCTCACCCCTCCACTTT. Protein: CASSPPSVTFSPLHF.

To note about this clone: One end of the junction does not line up with germline, which may come from a read error. This chain connects TRBV27 to TRBJ1-1; D gene ambiguous. CDR1 and CDR2 from the germline V gene are MNHEY and SMNVEV (reference sequence). This CDR3 has 15 amino acids. CDR3: CAGSLDFGSNTEAFF. CDR3 nucleotides: TGTGCCGGCAGTCTCGACTTCGGCTCGAACACTGAAGCTTTCTTT.

This chain's CDR3 is CAWSGDSNQPQHF. CDR3 nucleotides: TGTGCCTGGAGTGGTGACAGCAATCAGCCCCAGCATTTT. The rearrangement links TRBV30 to TRBJ1-5; no clear D gene. Between the trimmed V and J ends, which lost 1 base and 1 base, there was a span of 5 bases. The CDR3 length is 13 residues. Germline loops: CDR1 GTSNPN, CDR2 SVGIG (reference sequence).

The chain combines TRBV6-1 with TRBJ1-5; D possibly corresponds to TRBD1 (5 bases). The CDR3 covers 15 residues. V was pared by 0 bases and J by 6 bases, with 12 bases between. The germline gives CDR1 MNHNS, CDR2 SASEGT. The chain's CDR3 is CASSEAVGAGQPQHF. The CDR3 coding sequence is TGTGCCAGCAGTGAAGCGGTAGGGGCCGGTCAGCCCCAGCATTTT.

The chain carries TRBV6-5 and TRBJ1-1; D possibly corresponds to TRBD1 (6 bases). The germline V gene encodes CDR1 MNHEY and CDR2 SVGAGI. V lost 8 bases and J lost 1, with 14 bases in between. The CDR3 spans 14 residues. The CDR3 coding sequence is TGTGCCAGCTCGATTACAGGGACGAACACTGAAGCTTTCTTT. This codes for CASSITGTNTEAFF.

The chain recombines TRBV7-6 with TRBJ1-1; 9 nucleotides match TRBD1. Germline V gene sequence: CDR1 SGHVS, CDR2 FNYEAQ. The CDR3 spans 14 residues. With 6 bases clipped from V and 5 bases from J, the junction kept 7 bases outside the gene matches. CDR3 region: CASRPGTGPTEAFF. The CDR3 coding sequence is TGTGCCAGCAGACCAGGGACAGGGCCTACTGAAGCTTTCTTT.

V gene TRBV7-8 combines with J gene TRBJ1-4; no definite D call. CDR1 is SGHVS and CDR2 is FQNEAQ in the germline V gene. V was clipped by 1 base and J by 8 bases, with 5 bases between them. The CDR3 contains 12 residues. The DNA for the CDR3 is TGTGCCAGCAGCTTAGTCAGGGAAAAACTGTTTTTT. It translates to CASSLVREKLFF.

The chain has TRBV19 and TRBJ2-7; D may be TRBD1 or TRBD2 (5 bases each). With 8 bases removed from V and 4 bases from J, the gap between germline ends came to 21 bases. The V gene's germline CDR1 is LNHDA and CDR2 SQIVND (reference sequence). The CDR3 is 15 residues long. This chain's CDR3 is CASQFAGQGPYEQYF. Written as DNA, the CDR3 is TGTGCCAGTCAATTTGCGGGCCAGGGCCCATACGAGCAGTACTTC.

The V call is TRBV28, the J call TRBJ1-4; 9 bases align to TRBD1. Germline CDR1 and CDR2: MDHEN and SYDVKM. Trimming at V came to 5 bases and at J to 4 bases, leaving 14 bases not matched to a gene. The CDR3 has 18 amino acids. The CDR3 bases are TGTGCCAGCAGTCCCCCCGGGACAGGGAAAGGTCTTAATGAAAAACTGTTTTTT. Its translation is CASSPPGTGKGLNEKLFF. Combining the CDR3 with reference TRBV28 and TRBJ1-4 gives the whole variable domain DVKVTQSSRYLVKRTGEKVFLECVQDMDHENMFWYRQDPGLGLRLIYFSYDVKMKEKGDIPEGYSVSREKKERFSLILESASTNQTSMYLCASSPPGTGKGLNEKLFFGSGTQLSVL.

The chain employs TRBV6-5 and TRBJ1-4; D gene uncertain. V dropped 6 bases and J dropped 5 bases, with 10 bases sitting between them. The CDR3 consists of 13 residues. Per germline, CDR1 MNHEY and CDR2 SVGAGI. The CDR3: CASSRTLNEKLFF. The CDR3 DNA reads as TGTGCCAGCAGCCGTACCCTGAATGAAAAACTGTTTTTT.

The rearrangement joins TRBV5-4 to TRBJ2-5; D assignment may be TRBD1 or TRBD2 (5 bases each). V lost 4 bases and J 2 bases, leaving 15 bases between the germline ends. Germline values: CDR1 SGHNT, CDR2 YYREEE (reference sequence). This CDR3 comprises 15 residues. The CDR3 coding sequence is TGTGCCAGCAGCCCCTCGGGGCGGAGTCAAGAGACCCAGTACTTC. Residues: CASSPSGRSQETQYF.

The chain uses TRBV19 and TRBJ1-4; D is ambiguous. This CDR3 comprises 15 residues. Germline CDR1 is LNHDA and CDR2 is SQIVND (reference sequence). Deletions cut 2 bases from V and 2 bases from J, with 9 bases between. CDR3 DNA: TGTGCCAGTAGTATAATCGGAGGGACTAATGAAAAACTGTTTTTT. Translation gives CASSIIGGTNEKLFF.

The chain carries TRBV5-4 and TRBJ1-1; D is perhaps TRBD1 (6 bases). Trimming pared 0 bases from V and 1 base from J, leaving 13 bases between. This CDR3 is 16 amino acids long. Germline CDR1 SGHNT, CDR2 YYREEE (reference sequence). The CDR3 sequence: CASSLDAGTKNTEAFF. CDR3 DNA: TGTGCCAGCAGCTTGGATGCCGGGACAAAGAACACTGAAGCTTTCTTT.

The chain joins TRBV9 to TRBJ2-7; D is tentatively TRBD1 or TRBD2 (6 bases each). Germline V gives CDR1 SGDLS, CDR2 YYNGEE. With 0 bases removed from V and 4 bases from J, the gap between germline ends came to 14 bases. This CDR3 region has 15 residues. CDR3 region: CASSVESGGGYEQYF. In nucleotides, the CDR3 is TGTGCCAGCAGCGTAGAGAGCGGAGGGGGATACGAGCAGTACTTC.

V usage is TRBV28 and J usage is TRBJ1-2, with 11 bases lining up with TRBD1. Trimming cost V 6 bases and J 4 bases; bases outside gene matches: 7. Germline V gene data show CDR1 as MDHEN and CDR2 as SYDVKM. There are 15 residues in the CDR3. CDR3 loop: CASSRGTGGVYGYTF. DNA of the CDR3: TGTGCCAGCAGCCGGGGGACAGGGGGAGTCTATGGCTACACCTTC.

V and J are TRBV2 and TRBJ2-2, with TRBD1 matching 10 bases. This CDR3 is built from 14 residues. Germline V CDR1 and CDR2: SNHLY, FYNNEI. V was clipped by 8 bases and J by 5 bases; unmatched bases: 5. Written as DNA, the CDR3 is TGTGCCAGCCGACAGGGGGCTCAAACCGGGGAGCTGTTTTTT. It encodes CASRQGAQTGELFF.

The V and J genes are TRBV14 and TRBJ2-7; 8 bases fit TRBD1. V trimming: 4 bases; J trimming: 5 bases; junction bases outside the gene matches: 7. The CDR3 totals 14 residues. Germline V gives CDR1 SGHDN, CDR2 FVKESK. The CDR3 DNA is TGTGCCAGCAGCCCGACCGGACAGGGCAACGAGCAGTACTTC. Amino acids: CASSPTGQGNEQYF.

The genes are TRBV18 and TRBJ1-1; D is uncertain. Deletions cut 8 bases from V and 0 bases from J, with 10 bases between. The length of the CDR3 is 13 residues. Per the germline V gene, CDR1 is KGHSH and CDR2 is LQKENI. CDR3 nucleotides: TGTGCCAGCGCCGATACCATGAACACTGAAGCTTTCTTT. This translates into CASADTMNTEAFF.

The chain employs TRBV7-9 and TRBJ2-7, with TRBD1 as a possible D gene (6 bases). V was trimmed by 4 bases and J by 0 bases, leaving 10 bases between them. Per the germline V gene, CDR1 is SEHNR and CDR2 is FQNEAQ (reference sequence). The CDR3 has 14 residues. The CDR3 region has the DNA TGTGCCAGCAGCTCCCACAGGGACTCCTACGAGCAGTACTTC. Protein sequence: CASSSHRDSYEQYF.

The chain couples TRBV19 to TRBJ1-5; D might be TRBD1 (5 bases). V dropped 0 bases and J dropped 4 bases, with 13 bases sitting between them. The CDR3 contains 16 residues. In germline, CDR1 is LNHDA, CDR2 SQIVND (reference sequence). The DNA of the CDR3 is TGTGCCAGTAGTATAGAGACGGGACGGACAAATCAGCCCCAGCATTTT. This codes for CASSIETGRTNQPQHF. The complete variable domain, with remaining parts taken from reference TRBV19 and TRBJ1-5, reads DGGITQSPKYLFRKEGQNVTLSCEQNLNHDAMYWYRQDPGQGLRLIYYSQIVNDFQKGDIAEGYSVSREKKESFPLTVTSAQKNPTAFYLCASSIETGRTNQPQHFGDGTRLSIL.